Reported below is one T cell receptor beta chain. Its antigen is not known. This may stem from a read error, because a much larger clone lies one nucleotide away. The CDR3 does not close with the conserved phenylalanine or tryptophan, likely indicating a read error. This specimen comes from a study of breast tumors, draining lymph nodes, adjacent tissues. Trimming took off 0 bases at V and 3 bases at J, with 10 bases between the two ends. Germline V gene data show CDR1 as SGDLS and CDR2 as YYNGEE. CDR3 length: 15 residues. Study-wide results and limits: The lymph node origin of tumor T cells was framed as consistent with a hypothesis, not demonstrated. Compared with basal-like, luminal-like tumors shared significantly more repertoire with nontumor tissue. Data fit most tumor T cells coming from lymph node, expanding in tumor.

TCRdb reprocessed the multiplex PCR reads via MiXCR and lists one record per CDR3 protein. In the table there are around 140,000 distinct CDR3 sequences, 20% to 25% of which are singletons. Breast cancer patients provided tissue from their axillary draining lymph nodes. The material sequenced was axillary lymph node tissue. This rearrangement joins TRBV9 to TRBJ2-1; D is perhaps TRBD2 (6 bases). This TCR was recovered from a female donor with breast cancer. Some clones in this sample may be carry-over from other donors' samples. The CDR3 sequence: CASSVGIGGYNEQFL. As DNA, the CDR3 is TGTGCCAGCAGCGTAGGAATCGGGGGCTACAATGAGCAGTTCCTC.